This TCR beta chain comes out of a study of T cell responses to AZD1222 COVID-19 vaccine (dated by TCRdb to the early 2020s). Regarding the complete study: AZD1222 recipients given second doses at about 4 weeks or at about 12 weeks were pooled, since spike-specific TCR depth and breadth were not found to differ between the two schedules. TCR sequencing was performed for roughly 240 trial participants, of whom about 200 were given two doses of AZD1222 and around 25 were given two doses of MenACWY control vaccine. Trial participants were enrolled by age into subgroups of 18-55, 56-69 and 70-plus years, and roughly 150, 30 and 60 TCR-sequenced participants, respectively, were included in these subgroups.

The CDR3 numbers 15 residues from cysteine through phenylalanine. Only the CDR3 DNA stays, 45 bases, in frame from base 1. The V end loses 4 bases and the J end loses 4 bases, and a stretch of 15 bases separates them. The germline V gene specifies SGDLS as CDR1 and YYNGEE as CDR2. Comments on this clone: The target of this receptor is not known. The sample holds no much larger clone one base away, and base qualities are not on file.

The CDR3 regions of human TCRbeta chains were analyzed by immunosequencing. Under the source paper's analysis protocol: Repertoire TCRs were checked for matches against a reference library of SARS-CoV-2-specific TCRs that had been generated using the MIRA antigen-specificity platform. Breadth was defined as the fraction of unique TCRs that were SARS-CoV-2-associated. Depth was defined as the fraction of total T cells that were SARS-CoV-2-associated. Using the MIRA data, each spike-specific TCR was assigned both to the spike region to which the TCR was reactive and to a CD4 or CD8 class. Log10-transformed breadth and depth values were compared by one-way ANOVA with Sidak's multiple comparisons tests. TCRdb retrieved this table from immuneACCESS and kept in-frame rearrangements only. Not all clones are present; in checked studies, unresolved V genes account for under half, and no reason is known for the remainder. V and J calls and clone size are those listed in that table; D and trimming were worked out from the DNA. In this sample the table shows under 70,000 clones, less than 90% of which occur a single time. About 20% of the sample is held by the ten biggest clonotypes.

General conclusions and limits of the study: Participants were mostly white British, with more females than males. The authors suggested clonal diversity may have been underestimated. Spike-specific TCR breadth and depth rose significantly after two AZD1222 doses compared with day 0 and with MenACWY recipients. CD4 TCRs associated with the vaccine covered the entire spike protein, and the dominant responses were in regions 160-218 and 743-854. Because no day 14 peak-response samples were available, repertoires were characterized only after the peak T cell response. Only five to seven AZD1222 recipients were SARS-CoV-2 seropositive at baseline, limiting conclusions about previously exposed vaccinees. Epitopes outside the regions mutated in the B.1.351 and B.1.1.7 variants were reportedly recognized by nearly half of the unique spike-specific TCRs. The 56-69-year group was small, and its depth increase did not reach significance, likely because of low power.

The time point label on this specimen signifies: baseline before first vaccination. The vaccinee samples were drawn from two UK trials, COV001 and COV002, one of which was a single-blind randomized controlled phase 2/3 trial testing AZD1222 (ChAdOx1 nCoV-19) in healthy adults. For TCRbeta chain sequencing, PBMC samples from trial participants were taken at day 0 and at day 28 after the second dose. The sequence derives from an adult in good health. Sequencing used peripheral blood, obtained on day 0 of AZD1222 vaccination. The rearranged segments are TRBV9 and TRBJ1-5; a tentative D match to TRBD1 spans 5 bases. CDR3 reads: CASSPGWGVNQPQHF. The DNA reads TGTGCCAGCAGCCCAGGGTGGGGGGTTAATCAGCCCCAGCATTTT. Reference TRBV9 and TRBJ1-5 genes cover what lies past the CDR3, so the full variable domain is DSGVTQTPKHLITATGQRVTLRCSPRSGDLSVYWYQQSLDQGLQFLIQYYNGEERAKGNILERFSAQQFPDLHSELNLSSLELGDSALYFCASSPGWGVNQPQHFGDGTRLSIL.